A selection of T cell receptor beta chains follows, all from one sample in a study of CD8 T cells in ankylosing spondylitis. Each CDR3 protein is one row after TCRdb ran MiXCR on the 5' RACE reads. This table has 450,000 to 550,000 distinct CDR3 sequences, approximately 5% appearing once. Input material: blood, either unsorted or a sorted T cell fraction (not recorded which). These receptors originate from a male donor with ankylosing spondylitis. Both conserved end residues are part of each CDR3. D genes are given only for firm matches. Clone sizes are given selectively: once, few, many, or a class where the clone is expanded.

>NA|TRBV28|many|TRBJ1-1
CASIGASSLGERKGSEAFF
TGTGCCAGCATAGGAGCCAGTAGCCTAGGAGAGAGGAAGGGGTCTGAAGCTTTCTTT
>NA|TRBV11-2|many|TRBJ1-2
CASSLETLRGGSYGYTF
TGTGCCAGCAGCTTAGAGACTTTAAGGGGCGGGTCCTATGGCTACACCTTC
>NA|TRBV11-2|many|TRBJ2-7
CASSSRDFPYEQYF
TGTGCCAGCAGCTCCCGGGACTTCCCCTACGAGCAGTACTTC
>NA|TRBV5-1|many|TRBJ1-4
CASSPSWGYNEKLFF
TGCGCCAGCAGCCCCTCATGGGGGTATAATGAAAAACTGTTTTTT
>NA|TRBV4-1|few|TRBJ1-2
CASSQVGTNRRGYTF
TGCGCCAGCAGCCAAGTCGGGACAAACCGACGTGGCTACACCTTC
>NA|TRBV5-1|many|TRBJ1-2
CASSLAPFETSGYTF
TGCGCCAGCAGCTTGGCCCCATTCGAAACCTCTGGCTACACCTTC
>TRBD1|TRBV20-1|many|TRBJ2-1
CSAMTGNSYNEQFF
TGCAGTGCTATGACAGGGAACTCCTACAATGAGCAGTTCTTC
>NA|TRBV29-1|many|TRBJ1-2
CSVAAPFPSLRF
TGCAGCGTTGCGGCGCCCTTTCCTTCCCTGCGCTTC
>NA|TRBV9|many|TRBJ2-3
CASSVVADTQYF
TGTGCCAGCAGCGTAGTTGCAGATACGCAGTATTTT
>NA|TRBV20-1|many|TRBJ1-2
CSAGTTGNYGYTF
TGCAGTGCTGGTACCACAGGGAACTATGGCTACACCTTC
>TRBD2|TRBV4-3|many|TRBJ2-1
CASSRSREAASYNEQFF
TGCGCCAGCAGCCGCAGTCGGGAGGCAGCCTCCTACAATGAGCAGTTCTTC
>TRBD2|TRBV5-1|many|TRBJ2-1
CASSLVGGRAIHEQFF
TGCGCCAGCAGCTTGGTAGGCGGGAGGGCCATCCATGAGCAGTTCTTC
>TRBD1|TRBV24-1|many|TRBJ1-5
CATSGDRGPGQPQHF
TGTGCCACCAGTGGAGACAGGGGGCCAGGGCAGCCCCAGCATTTT
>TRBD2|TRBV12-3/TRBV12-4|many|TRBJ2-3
CASRPGLAASTDTQYF
TGTGCCAGCAGACCGGGACTAGCGGCTAGCACAGATACGCAGTATTTT
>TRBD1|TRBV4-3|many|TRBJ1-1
CASSPRGGSHTEAFF
TGCGCCAGCAGCCCGAGAGGGGGCAGCCACACTGAAGCTTTCTTT
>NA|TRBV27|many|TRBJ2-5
CASSLSASLGETQYF
TGTGCCAGCAGTTTATCGGCTAGCCTCGGAGAGACCCAGTACTTC
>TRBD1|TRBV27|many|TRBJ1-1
CASSLEGAQNTEAFF
TGTGCCAGCAGTTTAGAGGGGGCGCAGAACACTGAAGCTTTCTTT
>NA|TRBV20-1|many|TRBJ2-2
CSARERTFSTGELFF
TGCAGTGCTAGAGAAAGGACCTTCTCTACCGGGGAGCTGTTTTTT
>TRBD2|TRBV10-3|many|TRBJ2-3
CAITSGGTDTQYF
TGTGCCATCACCAGCGGGGGAACAGATACGCAGTATTTT
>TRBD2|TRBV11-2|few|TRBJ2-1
CASSLAGRGGNEQFF
TGTGCCAGCAGCTTAGCTGGGCGGGGGGGGAATGAGCAGTTCTTC
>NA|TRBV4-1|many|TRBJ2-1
CASSQGPLVGNEQFF
TGCGCCAGCAGCCAAGGCCCCCTAGTGGGTAATGAGCAGTTCTTC
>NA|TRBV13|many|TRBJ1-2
CASRFRRNYGYTF
TGTGCCAGCAGATTTAGGCGAAACTATGGCTACACCTTC
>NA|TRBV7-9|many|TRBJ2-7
CASSLGFLYEQYF
TGTGCCAGCAGCTTAGGGTTTCTCTACGAGCAGTACTTC
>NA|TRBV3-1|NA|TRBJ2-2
CASSQDNGAGELFF
TGTGCCAGCAGCCAAGATAACGGGGCCGGGGAGCTGTTTTTT
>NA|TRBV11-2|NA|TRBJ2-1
CASRSSARRFYNEQFF
TGTGCCAGCAGGTCTAGCGCCCGTCGATTCTACAATGAGCAGTTCTTC